This T cell receptor (beta chain) appears in the sequencing data of a study of graft-versus-host responses after intestinal transplantation. This table comes from immunoSEQ multiplex PCR, and its TCRdb copy is limited to in-frame clones, with some not included. In the table there are approximately 28,000 clones, more than 85% of which are singletons. With 5 bases removed from V and 1 base from J, the gap between germline ends came to 14 bases. CDR3 size: 15 residues. Germline loops: CDR1 MNHNS, CDR2 SASEGT. The V call is TRBV6-1, the J call TRBJ1-1; TRBD1 is a possible D gene (5 bases). The sample consisted of PBMCs, taken roughly 62 days after intestinal transplant. This sequence was found in a human patient who received an intestinal transplant, so some T cells may come from the graft donor. CDR3 amino acids: CASSRGLLWNTEAFF. As DNA, the CDR3 is TGTGCCAGCAGTAGGGGACTATTATGGAACACTGAAGCTTTCTTT.